This TCR beta chain was found in a study of cytomegalovirus exposure and HLA in healthy donors. General study findings and limits: Analysis was performed later, and it showed HLA-associated TCR beta chains to be more clonally expanded than equally common others. It was about 150 TCR beta chains that were listed as cytomegalovirus-associated. A prior analysis recorded that most TCR beta V segments were productive about 90% or about 30% of the time.

Likely unrecorded immune exposures existed in these nominally healthy donors. As regards this clone: Antigen: not known.

PCR was performed using 60 Vbeta and 13 Jbeta primers. Method: immunoSEQ multiplex PCR; TCRdb's copy keeps in-frame clones and lacks some. The profile shows over 150,000 clones, roughly 80% of them singletons. The CDR3 is made up of 13 amino acids. V shed 4 bases and J shed 3 bases, with 10 bases lying between them. Germline V lookup: CDR1 SNHLY, CDR2 FYNNEI. The sequencing sample was made of PBMCs. The receptor comes from a man younger than 40 in good health and CMV-seropositive. This sequence joins TRBV2 and TRBJ2-7; possibly TRBD1 for D (6 bases). Written as DNA, the CDR3 is TGTGCCAGCAGTGGGTACAGGGACTACGAGCAGTACTTC. Amino acid sequence: CASSGYRDYEQYF.